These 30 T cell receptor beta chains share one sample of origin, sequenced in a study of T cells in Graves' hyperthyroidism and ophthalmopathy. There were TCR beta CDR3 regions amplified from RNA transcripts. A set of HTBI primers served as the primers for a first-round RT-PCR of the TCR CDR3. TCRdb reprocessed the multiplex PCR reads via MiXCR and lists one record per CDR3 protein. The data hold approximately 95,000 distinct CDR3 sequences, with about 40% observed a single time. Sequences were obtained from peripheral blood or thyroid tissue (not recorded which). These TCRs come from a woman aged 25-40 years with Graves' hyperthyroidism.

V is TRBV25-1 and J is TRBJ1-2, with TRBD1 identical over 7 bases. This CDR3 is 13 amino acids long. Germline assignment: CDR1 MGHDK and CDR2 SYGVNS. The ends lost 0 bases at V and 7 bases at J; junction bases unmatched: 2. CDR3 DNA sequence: TGTGCCAGCAGTGAATACAGGGGGTCTGGCTACACCTTC. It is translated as CASSEYRGSGYTF.

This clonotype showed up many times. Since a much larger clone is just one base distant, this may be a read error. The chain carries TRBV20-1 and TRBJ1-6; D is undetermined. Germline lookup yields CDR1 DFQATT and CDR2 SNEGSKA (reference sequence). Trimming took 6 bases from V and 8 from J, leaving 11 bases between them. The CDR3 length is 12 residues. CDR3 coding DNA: TGCAGTGCCGGTCCTAACTATTCACCCCTCCACTTT. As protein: CSAGPNYSPLHF.

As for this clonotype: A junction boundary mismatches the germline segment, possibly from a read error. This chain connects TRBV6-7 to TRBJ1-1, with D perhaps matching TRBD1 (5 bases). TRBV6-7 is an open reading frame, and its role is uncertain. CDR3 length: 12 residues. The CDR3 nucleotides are TGTGCCGGCAGTTCCGGGACCACTGAAGCTTCCTTT. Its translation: CAGSSGTTEASF.

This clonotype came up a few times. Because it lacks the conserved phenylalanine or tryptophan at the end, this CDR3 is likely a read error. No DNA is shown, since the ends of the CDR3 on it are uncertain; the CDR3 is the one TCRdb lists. CDR3 region: CASSQEGTL. The chain couples TRBV7-2 to TRBJ2-2; the listed D gene, TRBD1, was not tested against the DNA. Germline V gene lookup returns CDR1 SGHTA and CDR2 FQGNSA. Ends included, the CDR3 has 9 residues.

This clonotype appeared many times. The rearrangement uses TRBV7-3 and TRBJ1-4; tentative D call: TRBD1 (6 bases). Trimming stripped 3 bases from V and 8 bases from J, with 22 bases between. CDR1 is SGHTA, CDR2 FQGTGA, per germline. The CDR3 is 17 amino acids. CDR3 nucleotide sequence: TGTGCCAGCAGCTTCCAGCCCCGGGCGGGGGGCCGGGAAAAACTGTTTTTT. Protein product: CASSFQPRAGGREKLFF.

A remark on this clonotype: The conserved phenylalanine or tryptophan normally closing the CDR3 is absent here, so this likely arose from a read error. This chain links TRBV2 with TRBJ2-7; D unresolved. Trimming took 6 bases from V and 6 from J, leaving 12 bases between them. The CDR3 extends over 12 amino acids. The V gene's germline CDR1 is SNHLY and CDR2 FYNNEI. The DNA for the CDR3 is TGTGCCAGCAGCAAAGGCGTATCCGAGCAGTACCTC. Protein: CASSKGVSEQYL.

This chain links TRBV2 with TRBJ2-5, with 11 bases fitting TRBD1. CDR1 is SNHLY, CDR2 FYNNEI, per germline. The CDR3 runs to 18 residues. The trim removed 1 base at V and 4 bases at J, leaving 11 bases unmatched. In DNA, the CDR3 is TGTGCCAGCAGTGAAGGTGGTAGGGACAGGGGGTATGGAGAGACCCAGTACTTC. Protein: CASSEGGRDRGYGETQYF.

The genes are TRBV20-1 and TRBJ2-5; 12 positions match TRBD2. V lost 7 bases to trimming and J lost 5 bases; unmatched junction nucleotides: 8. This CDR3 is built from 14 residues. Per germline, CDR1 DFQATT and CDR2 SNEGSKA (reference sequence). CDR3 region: CSGLAGGPGETQYF. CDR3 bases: TGCAGTGGGCTAGCGGGAGGGCCTGGCGAGACCCAGTACTTC.

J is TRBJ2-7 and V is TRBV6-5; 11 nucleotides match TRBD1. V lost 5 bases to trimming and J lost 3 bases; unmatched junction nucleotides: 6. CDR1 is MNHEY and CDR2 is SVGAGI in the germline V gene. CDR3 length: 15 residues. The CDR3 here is CASSDPGTGGYEQYF. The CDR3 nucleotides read TGTGCCAGCAGTGACCCGGGGACAGGGGGCTACGAGCAGTACTTC.

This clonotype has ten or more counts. CDR3 DNA sequence: TGTGCCAGCAGCTTTTCACAGGGTTACGAGCAGTACTTC. Its protein product is CASSFSQGYEQYF. This chain links TRBV7-2 with TRBJ2-7; weak D call: TRBD1 (6 bases). This CDR3 has 13 residues. The V and J ends lost 3 bases and 4 bases respectively, with 10 bases between them. Looked up from germline, CDR1 is SGHTA and CDR2 is FQGNSA. Drawing the rest from reference TRBV7-2 and TRBJ2-7, the complete variable domain is GAGVSQSPSNKVTEKGKDVELRCDPISGHTALYWYRQSLGQGLEFLIYFQGNSAPDKSGLPSDRFSAERTGGSVSTLTIQRTQQEDSAVYLCASSFSQGYEQYFGPGTRLTVT.

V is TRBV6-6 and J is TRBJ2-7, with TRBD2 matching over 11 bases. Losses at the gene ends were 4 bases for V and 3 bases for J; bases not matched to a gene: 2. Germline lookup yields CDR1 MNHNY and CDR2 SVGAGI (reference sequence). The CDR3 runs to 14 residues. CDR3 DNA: TGTGCCAGCAGTTTGGGACTAGCGGACTACGAGCAGTACTTC. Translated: CASSLGLADYEQYF.

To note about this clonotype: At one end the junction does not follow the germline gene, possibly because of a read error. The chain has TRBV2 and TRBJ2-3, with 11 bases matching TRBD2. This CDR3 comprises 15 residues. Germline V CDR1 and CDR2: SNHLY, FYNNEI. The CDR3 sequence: CATSSSGREADTQYF. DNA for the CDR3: TGTGCTACTAGCAGTAGCGGGAGGGAGGCGGATACACAGTATTTT.

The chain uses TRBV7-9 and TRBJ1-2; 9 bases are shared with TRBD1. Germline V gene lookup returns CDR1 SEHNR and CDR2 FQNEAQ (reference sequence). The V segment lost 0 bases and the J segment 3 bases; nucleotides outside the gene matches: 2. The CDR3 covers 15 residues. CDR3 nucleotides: TGTGCCAGCAGCTTAGCCGGGACAGGGTACTATGGCTACACCTTC. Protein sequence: CASSLAGTGYYGYTF.

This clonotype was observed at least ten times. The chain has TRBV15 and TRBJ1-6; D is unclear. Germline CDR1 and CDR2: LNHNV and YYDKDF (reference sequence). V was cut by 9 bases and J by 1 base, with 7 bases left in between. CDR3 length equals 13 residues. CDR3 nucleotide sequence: TGTGCCACGTCTGGTTCCTATAATTCACCCCTCCACTTT. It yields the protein CATSGSYNSPLHF.

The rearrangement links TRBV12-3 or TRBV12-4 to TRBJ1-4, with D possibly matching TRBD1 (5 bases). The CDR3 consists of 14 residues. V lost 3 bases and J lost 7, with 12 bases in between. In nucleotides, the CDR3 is TGTGCCAGCAGTTTTCCGGGGGTTGGTGAAAAACTGTTTTTT. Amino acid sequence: CASSFPGVGEKLFF.

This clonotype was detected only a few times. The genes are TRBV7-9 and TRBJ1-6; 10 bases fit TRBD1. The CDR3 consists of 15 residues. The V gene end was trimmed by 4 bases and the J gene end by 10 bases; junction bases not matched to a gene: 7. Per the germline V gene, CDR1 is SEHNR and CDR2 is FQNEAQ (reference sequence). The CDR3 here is CASSSGTGELSPLHF. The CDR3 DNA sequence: TGTGCCAGCAGCTCCGGGACAGGGGAACTGTCACCCCTCCACTTT.

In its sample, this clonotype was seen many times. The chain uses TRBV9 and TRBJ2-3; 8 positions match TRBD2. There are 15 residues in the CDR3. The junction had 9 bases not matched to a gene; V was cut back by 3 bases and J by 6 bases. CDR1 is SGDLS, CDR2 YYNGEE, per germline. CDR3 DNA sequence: TGTGCCAGCAGCGAGACCGGGAGGGCCGGCGATACGCAGTATTTT. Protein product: CASSETGRAGDTQYF.

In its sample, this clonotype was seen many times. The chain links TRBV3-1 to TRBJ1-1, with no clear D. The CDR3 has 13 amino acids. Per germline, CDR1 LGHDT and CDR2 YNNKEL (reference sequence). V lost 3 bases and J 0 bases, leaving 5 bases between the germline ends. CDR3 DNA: TGTGCCAGCAGCCAGCAGATGAACACTGAAGCTTTCTTT. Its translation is CASSQQMNTEAFF. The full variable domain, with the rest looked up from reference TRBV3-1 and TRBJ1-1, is DTAVSQTPKYLVTQMGNDKSIKCEQNLGHDTMYWYKQDSKKFLKIMFSYNNKELIINETVPNRFSPKSPDKAHLNLHINSLELGDSAVYFCASSQQMNTEAFFGQGTRLTVV.

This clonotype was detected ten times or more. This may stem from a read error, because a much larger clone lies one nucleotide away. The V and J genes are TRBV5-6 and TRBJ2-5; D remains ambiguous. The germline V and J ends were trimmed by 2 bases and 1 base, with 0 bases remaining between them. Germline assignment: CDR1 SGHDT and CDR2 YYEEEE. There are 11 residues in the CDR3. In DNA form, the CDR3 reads TGTGCCAGCAGCTTCCAAGAGACCCAGTACTTC. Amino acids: CASSFQETQYF.

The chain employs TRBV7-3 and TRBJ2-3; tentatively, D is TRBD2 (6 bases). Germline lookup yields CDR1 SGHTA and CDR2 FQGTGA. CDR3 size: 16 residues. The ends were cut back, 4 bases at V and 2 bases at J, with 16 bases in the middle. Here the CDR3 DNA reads TGTGCCAGCAGCTGGCGGGGCGGAGCGTCCACAGATACGCAGTATTTT. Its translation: CASSWRGGASTDTQYF.

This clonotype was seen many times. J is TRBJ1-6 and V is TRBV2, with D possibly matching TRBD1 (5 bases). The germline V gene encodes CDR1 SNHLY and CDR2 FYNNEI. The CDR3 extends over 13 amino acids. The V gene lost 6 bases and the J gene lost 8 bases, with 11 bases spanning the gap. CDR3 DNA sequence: TGTGCCAGCAGGGACGGGACGGATTCACCCCTCCACTTT. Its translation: CASRDGTDSPLHF. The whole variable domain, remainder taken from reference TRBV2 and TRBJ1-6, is EPEVTQTPSHQVTQMGQEVILRCVPISNHLYFYWYRQILGQKVEFLVSFYNNEISEKSEIFDDQFSVERPDGSNFTLKIRSTKLEDSAMYFCASRDGTDSPLHFGNGTRLTVT.

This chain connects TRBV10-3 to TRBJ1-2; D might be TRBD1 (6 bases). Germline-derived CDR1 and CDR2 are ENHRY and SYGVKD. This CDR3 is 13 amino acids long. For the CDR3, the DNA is TGTGCTCAAGGGAAGGGGGGTAGTTATGGCTACACCTTC. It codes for CAQGKGGSYGYTF.

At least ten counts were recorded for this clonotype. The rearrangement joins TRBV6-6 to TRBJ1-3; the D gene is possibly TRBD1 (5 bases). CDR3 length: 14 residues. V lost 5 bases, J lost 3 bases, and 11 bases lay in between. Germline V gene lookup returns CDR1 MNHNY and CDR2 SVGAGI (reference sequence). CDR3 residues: CASSVEGLGNTIYF. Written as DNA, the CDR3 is TGTGCCAGCAGTGTCGAGGGGCTTGGAAACACCATATATTTT.

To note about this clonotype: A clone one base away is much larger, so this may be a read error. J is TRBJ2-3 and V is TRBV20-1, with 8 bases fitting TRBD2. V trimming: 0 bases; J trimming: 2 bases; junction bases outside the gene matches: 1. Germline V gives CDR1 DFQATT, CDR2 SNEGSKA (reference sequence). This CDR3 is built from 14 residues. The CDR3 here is CSARDSGITDTQYF. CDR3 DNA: TGCAGTGCTAGAGATAGCGGGATCACAGATACGCAGTATTTT.

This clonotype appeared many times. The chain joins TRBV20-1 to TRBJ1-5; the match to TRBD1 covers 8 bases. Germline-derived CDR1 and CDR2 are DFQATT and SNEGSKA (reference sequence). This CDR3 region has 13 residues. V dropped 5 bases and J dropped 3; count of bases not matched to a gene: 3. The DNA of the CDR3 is TGCAGTGCTCCGGACAGGGACAATCAGCCCCAGCATTTT. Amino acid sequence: CSAPDRDNQPQHF.

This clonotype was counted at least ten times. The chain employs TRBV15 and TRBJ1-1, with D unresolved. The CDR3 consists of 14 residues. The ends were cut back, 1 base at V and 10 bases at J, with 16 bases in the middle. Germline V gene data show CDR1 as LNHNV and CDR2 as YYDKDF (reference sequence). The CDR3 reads CATSRGSGIPPAFF. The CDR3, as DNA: TGTGCCACCAGCAGAGGATCTGGGATCCCTCCAGCTTTCTTT.

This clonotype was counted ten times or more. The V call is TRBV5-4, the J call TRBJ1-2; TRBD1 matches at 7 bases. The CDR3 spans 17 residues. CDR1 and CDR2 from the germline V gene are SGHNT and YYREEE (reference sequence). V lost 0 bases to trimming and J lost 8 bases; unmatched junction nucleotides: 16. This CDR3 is CASSLDPGQSSSGGYTF. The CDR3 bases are TGTGCCAGCAGCTTGGATCCGGGACAGTCTTCGTCGGGCGGCTACACCTTC. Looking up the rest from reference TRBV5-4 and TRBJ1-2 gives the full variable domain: ETGVTQSPTHLIKTRGQQVTLRCSSQSGHNTVSWYQQALGQGPQFIFQYYREEENGRGNFPPRFSGLQFPNYSSELNVNALELDDSALYLCASSLDPGQSSSGGYTFGSGTRLTVV.

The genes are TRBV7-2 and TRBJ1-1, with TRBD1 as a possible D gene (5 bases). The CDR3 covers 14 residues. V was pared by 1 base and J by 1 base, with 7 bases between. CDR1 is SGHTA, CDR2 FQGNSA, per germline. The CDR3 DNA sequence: TGTGCCAGCAGCTTAGGACAGAGGAACACTGAAGCTTTCTTT. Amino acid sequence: CASSLGQRNTEAFF.

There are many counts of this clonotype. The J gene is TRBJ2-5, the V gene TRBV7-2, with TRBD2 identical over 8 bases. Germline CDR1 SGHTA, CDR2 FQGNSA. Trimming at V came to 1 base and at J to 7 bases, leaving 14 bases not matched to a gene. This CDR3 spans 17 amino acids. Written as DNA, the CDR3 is TGTGCCAGCAGCTTAGTTTTGGCTAGCGGGTTGAGCGGGACCCAGTACTTC. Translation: CASSLVLASGLSGTQYF. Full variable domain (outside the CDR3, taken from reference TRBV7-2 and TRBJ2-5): GAGVSQSPSNKVTEKGKDVELRCDPISGHTALYWYRQSLGQGLEFLIYFQGNSAPDKSGLPSDRFSAERTGGSVSTLTIQRTQQEDSAVYLCASSLVLASGLSGTQYFGPGTRLLVL.

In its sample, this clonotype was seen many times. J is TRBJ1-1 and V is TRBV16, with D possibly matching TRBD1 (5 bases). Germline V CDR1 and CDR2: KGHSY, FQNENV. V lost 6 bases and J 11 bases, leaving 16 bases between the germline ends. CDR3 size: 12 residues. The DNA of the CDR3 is TGTGCCAGCAGTTCCGAAGGAGGGACGGCTTTCTTT. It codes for CASSSEGGTAFF.